This T cell receptor (beta chain) was sequenced for a study of cytomegalovirus exposure and HLA in healthy donors. About the study: Out of 300 to 500 genotyped donors, roughly 80% belonged to the Caucasian-associated ancestry cluster. Study-wide points: Across donors, presence/absence analyses took sequencing depth to be roughly uniform.

It was with 60 Vbeta and 13 Jbeta primers that the PCR ran. Produced via immunoSEQ multiplex PCR; TCRdb's table is partial and in-frame only. The table has 180,000 or so clones, roughly 82% seen once. The CDR3 is made up of 13 amino acids. Germline V gene lookup returns CDR1 GTSNPN and CDR2 SVGIG (reference sequence). A word on this clone: Its antigen is as yet unknown.

The genes are TRBV30 and TRBJ2-5; D remains unclear. The end of the DNA aligns better with TRBJ2-7, so the J call may be wrong. Sequencing used PBMCs. The receptor was derived from a man aged 35 to 55 in good health and CMV-seronegative. The CDR3 sequence: CAWSALWGYEQYF. The DNA for the CDR3 is TGTGCCTGGAGTGCCTTATGGGGCTACGAGCAGTACTTC.